This TCR beta chain was captured by sequencing in a study of T cell responses to AZD1222 COVID-19 vaccine. Study context: Some second doses came at about 4 weeks and others at about 12 weeks; these were pooled. The study, taken as a whole, reports: Spike-specific TCR breadth and depth grew following two AZD1222 doses. Every sample of the repertoires postdated the peak T cell response. Most donors were white British, females outnumbered males, and clonal diversity was possibly underestimated.

Germline CDR1 reads MDHEN; CDR2 reads SYDVKM. There are 13 residues in the CDR3. The junction had 3 bases not matched to a gene; V was cut back by 5 bases and J by 3 bases. TCRdb's copy holds only in-frame clones and misses some; the assay was immunoSEQ multiplex PCR. Of 120,000 to 150,000 clones listed, around nine tenths are singletons. Remarks on this clone: Its antigen is unidentified.

The material sequenced was peripheral blood, taken on day 0 of AZD1222 vaccination. This TCR was recovered from an adult in good health. The chain has TRBV28 and TRBJ1-2; TRBD1 matches 7 bases. The CDR3 reads CASSPGTDYGYTF. The CDR3 DNA sequence: TGTGCCAGCAGTCCCGGGACAGACTATGGCTACACCTTC.